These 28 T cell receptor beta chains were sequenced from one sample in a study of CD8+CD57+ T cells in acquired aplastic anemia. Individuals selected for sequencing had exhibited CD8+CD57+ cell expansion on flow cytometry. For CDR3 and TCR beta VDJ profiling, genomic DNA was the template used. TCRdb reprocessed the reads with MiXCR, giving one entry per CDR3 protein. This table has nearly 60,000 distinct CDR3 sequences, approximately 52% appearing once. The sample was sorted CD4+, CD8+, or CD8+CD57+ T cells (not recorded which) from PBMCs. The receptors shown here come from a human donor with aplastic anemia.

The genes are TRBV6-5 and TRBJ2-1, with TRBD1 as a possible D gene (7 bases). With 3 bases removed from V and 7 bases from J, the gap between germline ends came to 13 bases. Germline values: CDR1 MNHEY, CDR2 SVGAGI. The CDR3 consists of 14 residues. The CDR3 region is CASSYGGGGNEQFF. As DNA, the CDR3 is TGTGCCAGCAGTTATGGAGGGGGCGGGAATGAGCAGTTCTTC.

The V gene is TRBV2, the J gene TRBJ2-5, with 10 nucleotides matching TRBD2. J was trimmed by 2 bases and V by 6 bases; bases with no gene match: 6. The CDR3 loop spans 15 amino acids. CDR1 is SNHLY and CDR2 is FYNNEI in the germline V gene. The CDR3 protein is CASRQSGRAQETQYF. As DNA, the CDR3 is TGTGCCAGCAGGCAAAGCGGGAGGGCTCAAGAGACCCAGTACTTC. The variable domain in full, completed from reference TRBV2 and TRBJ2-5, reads EPEVTQTPSHQVTQMGQEVILRCVPISNHLYFYWYRQILGQKVEFLVSFYNNEISEKSEIFDDQFSVERPDGSNFTLKIRSTKLEDSAMYFCASRQSGRAQETQYFGPGTRLLVL.

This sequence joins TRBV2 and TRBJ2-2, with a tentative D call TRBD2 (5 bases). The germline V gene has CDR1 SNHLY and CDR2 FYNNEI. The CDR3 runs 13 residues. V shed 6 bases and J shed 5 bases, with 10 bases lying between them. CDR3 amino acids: CASSGLATGELFF. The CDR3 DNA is TGTGCCAGCAGCGGACTGGCGACCGGGGAGCTGTTTTTT.

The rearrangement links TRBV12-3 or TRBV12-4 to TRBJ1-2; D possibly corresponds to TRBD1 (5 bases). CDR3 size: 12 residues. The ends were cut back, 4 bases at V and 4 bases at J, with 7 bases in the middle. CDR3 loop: CASSSGTYGYTF. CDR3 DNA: TGTGCCAGCAGTTCCGGGACCTATGGCTACACCTTC.

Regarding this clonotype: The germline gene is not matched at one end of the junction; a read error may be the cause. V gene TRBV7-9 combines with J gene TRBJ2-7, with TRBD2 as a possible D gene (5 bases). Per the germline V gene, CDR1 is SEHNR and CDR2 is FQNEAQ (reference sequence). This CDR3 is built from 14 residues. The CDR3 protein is CASSFPSGSYERCF. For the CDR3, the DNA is TGTGCCAGCAGCTTCCCCAGTGGATCCTACGAGCGGTGCTTC.

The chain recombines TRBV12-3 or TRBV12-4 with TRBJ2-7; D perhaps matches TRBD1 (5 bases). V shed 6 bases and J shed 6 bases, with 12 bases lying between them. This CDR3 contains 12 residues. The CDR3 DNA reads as TGTGCCAGCAGCACCATTAGGGGCGAGCAGTACTTC. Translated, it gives CASSTIRGEQYF.

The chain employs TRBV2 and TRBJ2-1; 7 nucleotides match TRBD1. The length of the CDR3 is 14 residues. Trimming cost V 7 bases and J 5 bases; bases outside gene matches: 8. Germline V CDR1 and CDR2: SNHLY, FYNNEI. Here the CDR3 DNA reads TGTGCCAGCAAAGAACACGGGACAGACAATGAGCAGTTCTTC. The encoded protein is CASKEHGTDNEQFF.

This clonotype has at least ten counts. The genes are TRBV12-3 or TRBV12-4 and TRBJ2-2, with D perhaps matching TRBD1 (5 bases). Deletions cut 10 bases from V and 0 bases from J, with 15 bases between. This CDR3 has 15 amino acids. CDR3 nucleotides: TGTGCCACCGATCAGACAGAAACGAACACCGGGGAGCTGTTTTTT. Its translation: CATDQTETNTGELFF.

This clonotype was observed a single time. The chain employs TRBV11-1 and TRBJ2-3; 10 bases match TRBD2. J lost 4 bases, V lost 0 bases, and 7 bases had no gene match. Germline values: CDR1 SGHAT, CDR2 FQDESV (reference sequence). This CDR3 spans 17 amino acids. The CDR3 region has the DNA TGTGCCAGCAGCTTAGCGTCCAGCGGGGGGGTATCAGATACGCAGTATTTT. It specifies CASSLASSGGVSDTQYF.

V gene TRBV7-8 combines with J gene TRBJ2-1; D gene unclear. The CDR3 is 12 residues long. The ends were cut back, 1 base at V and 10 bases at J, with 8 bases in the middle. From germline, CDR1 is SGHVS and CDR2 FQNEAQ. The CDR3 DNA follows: TGTGCCAGCAGCTTAGTAGGGTCCGAGCAGTTCTTC. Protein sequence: CASSLVGSEQFF.

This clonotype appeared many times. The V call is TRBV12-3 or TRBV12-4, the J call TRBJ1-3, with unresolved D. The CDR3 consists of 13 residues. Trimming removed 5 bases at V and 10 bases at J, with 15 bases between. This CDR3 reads CASSHPGPDTIYF. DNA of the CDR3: TGTGCCAGCAGTCACCCGGGCCCAGATACCATATATTTT.

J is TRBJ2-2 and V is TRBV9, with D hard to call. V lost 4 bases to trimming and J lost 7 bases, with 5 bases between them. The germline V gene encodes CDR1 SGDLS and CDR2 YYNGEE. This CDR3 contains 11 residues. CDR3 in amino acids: CASSSSGELFF. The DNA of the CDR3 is TGTGCCAGCAGCTCTAGCGGGGAGCTGTTTTTT.

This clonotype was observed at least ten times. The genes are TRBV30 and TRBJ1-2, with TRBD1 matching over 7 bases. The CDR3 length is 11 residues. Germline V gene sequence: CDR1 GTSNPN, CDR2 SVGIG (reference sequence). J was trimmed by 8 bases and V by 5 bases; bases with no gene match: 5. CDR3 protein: CAWGTAQGYTF. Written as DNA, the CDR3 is TGTGCCTGGGGGACAGCCCAAGGCTACACCTTC.

CDR3 loop: CASSLLGSTDTQYF. The CDR3 region has the DNA TGTGCCAGCAGCTTACTGGGAAGCACAGATACGCAGTATTTT. The gene calls are TRBV5-4 and TRBJ2-3; D not certain. In germline, CDR1 is SGHNT, CDR2 YYREEE (reference sequence). Trimming took off 2 bases at V and 0 bases at J, with 7 bases between the two ends. The CDR3 runs to 14 residues.

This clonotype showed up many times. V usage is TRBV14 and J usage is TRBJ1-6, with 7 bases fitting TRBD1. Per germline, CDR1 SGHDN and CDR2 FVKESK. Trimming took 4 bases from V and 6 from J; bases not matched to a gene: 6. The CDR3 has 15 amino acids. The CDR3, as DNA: TGTGCCAGCAGCCTTCGACAGGGACTTAATTCACCCCTCCACTTT. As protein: CASSLRQGLNSPLHF.

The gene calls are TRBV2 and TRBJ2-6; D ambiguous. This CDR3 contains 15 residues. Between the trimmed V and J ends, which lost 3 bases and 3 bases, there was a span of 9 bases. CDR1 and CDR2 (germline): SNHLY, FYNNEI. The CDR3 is CASSEGRVGANVLTF. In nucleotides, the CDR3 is TGTGCCAGCAGTGAGGGCCGGGTTGGGGCCAACGTCCTGACTTTC.

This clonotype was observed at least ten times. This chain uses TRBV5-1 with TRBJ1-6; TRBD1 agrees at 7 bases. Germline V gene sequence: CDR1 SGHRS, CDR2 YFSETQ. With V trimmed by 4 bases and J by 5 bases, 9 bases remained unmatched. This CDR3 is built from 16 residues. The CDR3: CASSVYGQANNSPLHF. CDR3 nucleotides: TGCGCCAGCAGCGTATACGGACAGGCGAATAATTCACCCCTCCACTTT.

The CDR3 reads CSAKQGYTF. CDR3 DNA: TGCAGTGCCAAACAGGGCTACACCTTC. The chain carries TRBV20-1 and TRBJ1-2; no clear D gene. CDR1 and CDR2 from the germline V gene are DFQATT and SNEGSKA (reference sequence). V lost 6 bases and J 8 bases, leaving 7 bases between the germline ends. This CDR3 spans 9 amino acids.

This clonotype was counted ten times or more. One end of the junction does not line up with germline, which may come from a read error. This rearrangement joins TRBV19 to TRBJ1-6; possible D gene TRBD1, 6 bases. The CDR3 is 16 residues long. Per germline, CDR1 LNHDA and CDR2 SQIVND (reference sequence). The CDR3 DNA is TGTGCCAGTAGTTCTTCCAGGGGCTCCTATAGTTCACCCCTTCACTTT. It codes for CASSSSRGSYSSPLHF. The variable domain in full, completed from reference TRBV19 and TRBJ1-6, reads DGGITQSPKYLFRKEGQNVTLSCEQNLNHDAMYWYRQDPGQGLRLIYYSQIVNDFQKGDIAEGYSVSREKKESFPLTVTSAQKNPTAFYLCASSSSRGSYSSPLHFGNGTRLTVT.

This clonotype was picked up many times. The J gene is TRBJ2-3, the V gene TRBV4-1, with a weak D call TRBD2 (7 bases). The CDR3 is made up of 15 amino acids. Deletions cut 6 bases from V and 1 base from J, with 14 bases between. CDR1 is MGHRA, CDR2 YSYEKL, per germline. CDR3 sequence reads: CASRGGGPGTDTQYF. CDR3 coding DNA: TGCGCCAGCAGAGGGGGGGGGCCGGGCACAGATACGCAGTATTTT.

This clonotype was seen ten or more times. This chain's CDR3 is CASSLKGVNTEAFF. The CDR3 DNA reads TGTGCCAGCAGTTTGAAAGGAGTGAACACTGAAGCTTTCTTT. The chain joins TRBV27 to TRBJ1-1; D gene uncertain. Trimming took off 3 bases at V and 0 bases at J, with 8 bases between the two ends. The CDR3 has 14 amino acids. Germline V CDR1 and CDR2: MNHEY, SMNVEV (reference sequence).

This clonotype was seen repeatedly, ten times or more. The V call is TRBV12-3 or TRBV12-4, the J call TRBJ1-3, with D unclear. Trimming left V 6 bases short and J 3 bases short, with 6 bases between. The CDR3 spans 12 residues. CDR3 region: CASRLGGNTIYF. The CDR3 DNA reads TGTGCCAGCAGACTCGGTGGAAACACCATATATTTT.

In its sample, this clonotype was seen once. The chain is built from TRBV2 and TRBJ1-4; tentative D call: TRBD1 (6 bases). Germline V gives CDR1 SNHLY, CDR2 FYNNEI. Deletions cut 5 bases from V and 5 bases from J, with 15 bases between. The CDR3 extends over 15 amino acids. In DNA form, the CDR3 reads TGTGCCAGCAGTATTCCAGGGGAACCGAATGAAAAACTGTTTTTT. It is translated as CASSIPGEPNEKLFF.

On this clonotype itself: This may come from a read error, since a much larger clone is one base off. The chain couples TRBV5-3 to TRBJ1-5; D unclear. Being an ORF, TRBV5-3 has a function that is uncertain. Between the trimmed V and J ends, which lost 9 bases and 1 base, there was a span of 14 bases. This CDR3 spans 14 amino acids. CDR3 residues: CATSQNPSNQPQHF. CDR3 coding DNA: TGTGCCACCTCGCAAAACCCAAGCAATCAGCCCCAGCATTTT.

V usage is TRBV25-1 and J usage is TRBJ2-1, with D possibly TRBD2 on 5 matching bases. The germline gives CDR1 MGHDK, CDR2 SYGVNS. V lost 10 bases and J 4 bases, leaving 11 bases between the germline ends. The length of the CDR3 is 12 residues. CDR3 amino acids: CATTGEYNEQFF. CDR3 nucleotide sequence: TGTGCCACCACCGGGGAGTACAATGAGCAGTTCTTC.

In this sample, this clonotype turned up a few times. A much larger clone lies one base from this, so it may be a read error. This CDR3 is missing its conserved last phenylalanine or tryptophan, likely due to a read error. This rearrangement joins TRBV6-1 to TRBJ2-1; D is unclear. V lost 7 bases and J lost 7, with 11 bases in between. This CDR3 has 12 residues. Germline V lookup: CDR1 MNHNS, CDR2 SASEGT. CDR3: CASTYPANEQFS. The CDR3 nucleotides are TGTGCCAGCACCTACCCAGCGAATGAGCAGTTCTCC.

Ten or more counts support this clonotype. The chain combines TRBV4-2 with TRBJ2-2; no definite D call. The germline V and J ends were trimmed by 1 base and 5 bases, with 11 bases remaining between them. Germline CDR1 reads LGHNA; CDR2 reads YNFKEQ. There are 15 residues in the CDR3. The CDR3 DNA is TGTGCCAGCAGCCAAGTTGTCTCTTCTACCGGGGAGCTGTTTTTT. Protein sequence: CASSQVVSSTGELFF.

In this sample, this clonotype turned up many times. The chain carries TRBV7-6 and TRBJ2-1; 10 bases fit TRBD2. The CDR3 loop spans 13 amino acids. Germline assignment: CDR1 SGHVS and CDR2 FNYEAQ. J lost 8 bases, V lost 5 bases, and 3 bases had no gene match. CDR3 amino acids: CASSPSGGDEQFF. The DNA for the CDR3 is TGTGCCAGCAGCCCGAGCGGGGGGGATGAGCAGTTCTTC. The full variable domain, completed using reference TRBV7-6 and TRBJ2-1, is GAGVSQSPRYKVTKRGQDVALRCDPISGHVSLYWYRQALGQGPEFLTYFNYEAQQDKSGLPNDRFSAERPEGSISTLTIQRTEQRDSAMYRCASSPSGGDEQFFGPGTRLTVL.